The source of this T cell receptor beta chain is a study of T cell responses to AZD1222 COVID-19 vaccine (dated by TCRdb to the early 2020s). Some background on the complete study: AZD1222 recipients given second doses at about 4 weeks or at about 12 weeks were pooled, since spike-specific TCR depth and breadth were not found to differ between the two schedules. Trial participants were enrolled by age into 18-55, 56-69 and 70-plus year subgroups, with roughly 150, 30 and 60 TCR-sequenced participants respectively. A total of more than 230 trial participants underwent TCR sequencing, of whom roughly 210 had received two doses of AZD1222 and around 25 had received two doses of the MenACWY control vaccine. What the research found in general, with its limitations: Reportedly, almost half of the unique spike-specific TCRs recognized epitopes lying outside the regions that are mutated in the B.1.351 and B.1.1.7 variants. The vaccine-associated CD4 TCRs covered the entire spike protein, and the dominant responses fell in regions 160-218 and 743-854. After two AZD1222 doses, spike-specific TCR breadth and depth were significantly higher than at day 0 and than in MenACWY recipients. Because no day 14 peak-response samples were available, the repertoires could be characterized only after the peak T cell response. The 56-69-year group was small, and its depth increase did not reach significance, likely because of low power. Most participants were white British and females outnumbered males, and the authors suggested that clonal diversity may have been underestimated. Conclusions about previously exposed vaccinees were limited because only six AZD1222 recipients were SARS-CoV-2 seropositive at baseline.

The meaning of the sample's time point label: baseline before first vaccination. Samples from vaccinated people were obtained from the UK trials COV001 and COV002, which included a single-blind randomized controlled phase 2/3 trial of AZD1222 (ChAdOx1 nCoV-19) in healthy adults. For TCRbeta chain sequencing, PBMC samples were collected from trial participants at day 0 and at day 28 after the second dose. V loses 5 bases of germline sequence and J loses 4 bases, and the interval between the two ends is 11 bases. Reading from cysteine to phenylalanine, the CDR3 counts 14 amino acids. Left in the record is the CDR3 DNA by itself, 42 bases read in frame from the first base. For CDR1 and CDR2, the germline V gene lists KGHDR and SFDVKD. The CDR3 regions of human TCRbeta chains were subjected to immunosequencing. Regarding the original processing steps: TCRs in the repertoires were matched against a reference library of SARS-CoV-2-specific TCRs that had been generated with the MIRA antigen-specificity platform. Breadth was defined as the fraction of unique TCRs that were SARS-CoV-2-associated, and depth was defined as the fraction of total T cells that were SARS-CoV-2-associated. Using the MIRA data, each spike-specific TCR was mapped to the spike region that the TCR reacts to and placed in a CD4 or CD8 class. Log10-transformed breadth and depth values were compared by one-way ANOVA with Sidak's multiple comparisons tests. TCRdb took this table from immuneACCESS and kept in-frame rearrangements with V and J called. Such tables lack part of the clones; where checked against another copy, unresolved V genes explain under half of the gap, and the rest is unexplained. That table supplies the V and J calls and clone size; D and trimming were determined from the DNA. This sample is represented by about 150,000 clones; 80% to 95% of them were singletons. Around 3.6% of the sample is held by the ten biggest clonotypes.

Worth noting for this clone: The specificity of this receptor is unknown. The record has no base qualities; no much larger clone is one base away.

The sequence was obtained from an adult in good health. The V and J segments used are TRBV24-1 and TRBJ1-5, with the D gene too uncertain to name. The input for sequencing was peripheral blood, taken on day 0 of AZD1222 vaccination. The nucleotides are TGTGCCACCAGTGCTACGACCGTAAATCAGCCCCAGCATTTT. Translated, it reads CATSATTVNQPQHF.